The 9 T cell receptor beta chains given below trace back to one sample, sequenced in a study of beta chain features in type 1 diabetes. What was sequenced were expressed TCRB transcripts, since all of the isolated RNA had been reverse transcribed. TCRdb's table, derived via immunoSEQ multiplex PCR, lists solely in-frame clones and lacks some. The data contain 400,000 to 550,000 clones, roughly an eighth of them singletons. Sequenced input: naive CD4+ T cells from blood. These receptors were obtained from a woman younger than 35 in good health.

The chain links TRBV27 to TRBJ2-7; D perhaps matches TRBD2 (6 bases). Trimming cost V 4 bases and J 4 bases, with 11 bases left between them. Germline CDR1 MNHEY, CDR2 SMNVEV (reference sequence). This CDR3 is built from 13 residues. The CDR3 sequence: CASSWSGGYEQYF. The CDR3 region has the DNA TGTGCCAGCAGTTGGTCCGGGGGTTACGAGCAGTACTTC.

Only a few counts were recorded for this clone. The V gene is TRBV19, the J gene TRBJ2-7, with 7 bases identical to TRBD1. V shed 5 bases and J 2 bases; nucleotides not matched to a gene: 9. The CDR3 has 15 amino acids. CDR1 is LNHDA and CDR2 is SQIVND in the germline V gene (reference sequence). CDR3 DNA: TGTGCCAGTAGTCCCCGGGACAGTGGAACCTACGAGCAGTACTTC. Translating gives CASSPRDSGTYEQYF. The complete variable domain, with remaining parts taken from reference TRBV19 and TRBJ2-7, reads DGGITQSPKYLFRKEGQNVTLSCEQNLNHDAMYWYRQDPGQGLRLIYYSQIVNDFQKGDIAEGYSVSREKKESFPLTVTSAQKNPTAFYLCASSPRDSGTYEQYFGPGTRLTVT.

In this sample, this clone turned up a few times. The chain is built from TRBV29-1 and TRBJ2-1; 12 bases are shared with TRBD1. Trimming cost V 8 bases and J 7 bases; bases outside gene matches: 12. Germline CDR1 SQVTM, CDR2 ANQGSEA. This CDR3 region has 15 residues. The CDR3: CSLRPGQGAWNEQFF. The DNA for the CDR3 is TGCAGCTTACGCCCGGGACAGGGGGCCTGGAATGAGCAGTTCTTC.

V gene TRBV19 combines with J gene TRBJ1-5, with D unclear. The length of the CDR3 is 12 residues. V lost 7 bases and J 1 base, leaving 5 bases between the germline ends. CDR1 is LNHDA, CDR2 SQIVND, per germline (reference sequence). The CDR3 bases are TGTGCCAGTACGGGAAGCAATCAGCCCCAGCATTTT. Translation gives CASTGSNQPQHF.

This clone was found a few times. The chain combines TRBV2 with TRBJ2-3; no reliable D call. Germline V lookup: CDR1 SNHLY, CDR2 FYNNEI. This CDR3 has 11 amino acids. Deletions cut 6 bases from V and 2 bases from J, with 3 bases between. The CDR3 sequence: CASRNTDTQYF. CDR3 sequence (DNA): TGTGCCAGCAGGAACACAGATACGCAGTATTTT.

V gene TRBV29-1 combines with J gene TRBJ2-1, with 10 nucleotides matching TRBD1. Germline V lookup: CDR1 SQVTM, CDR2 ANQGSEA. The CDR3 runs 15 residues. J lost 7 bases, V lost 4 bases, and 10 bases had no gene match. The CDR3 DNA reads TGCAGCGTTGTAAGTCCGGGACAGGGGAGGAATGAGCAGTTCTTC. Translating it yields CSVVSPGQGRNEQFF.

The sample holds a few counts of this clone. The chain combines TRBV6-5 with TRBJ2-1, with 11 bases that match TRBD2. The length of the CDR3 is 15 residues. V lost 5 bases, J lost 6 bases, and 6 bases stayed unmatched. Germline CDR1 is MNHEY and CDR2 is SVGAGI. The CDR3 reads CASSAPSGGTNEQFF. The CDR3 DNA sequence: TGTGCCAGCAGTGCCCCTAGCGGGGGGACCAATGAGCAGTTCTTC.

In the case of this clone: In the same sample, other DNA sequences code for this CDR3. J is TRBJ2-7 and V is TRBV7-9; D not resolved. V lost 3 bases, J lost 4 bases, and 7 bases lay in between. This CDR3 contains 12 residues. The V gene's germline CDR1 is SEHNR and CDR2 FQNEAQ (reference sequence). CDR3 DNA sequence: TGTGCCAGCAGCTTGGGCAGTTACGAGCAGTACTTC. This codes for CASSLGSYEQYF.

CDR3 residues: CASSQDLGHYEQYF. The CDR3 DNA sequence: TGCGCCAGCAGCCAAGATCTGGGCCACTACGAGCAGTACTTC. The chain uses TRBV4-3 and TRBJ2-7; D is unclear. V lost 0 bases, J lost 3 bases, and 9 bases lay in between. The CDR3 consists of 14 residues. Germline V gives CDR1 LGHNA, CDR2 YSLEER.